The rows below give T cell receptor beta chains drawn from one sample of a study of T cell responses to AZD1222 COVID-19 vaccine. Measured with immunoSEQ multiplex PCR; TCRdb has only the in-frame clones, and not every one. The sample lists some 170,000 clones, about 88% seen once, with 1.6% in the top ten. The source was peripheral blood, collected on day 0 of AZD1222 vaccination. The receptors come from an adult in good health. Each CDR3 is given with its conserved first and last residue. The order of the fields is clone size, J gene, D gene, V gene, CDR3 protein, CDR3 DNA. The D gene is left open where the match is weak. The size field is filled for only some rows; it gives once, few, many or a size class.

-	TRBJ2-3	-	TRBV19	CASNALVGSSTDTQYF	TGTGCCAGTAATGCTCTAGTCGGGTCTAGCACAGATACGCAGTATTTT
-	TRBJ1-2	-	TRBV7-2	CASSPDGGYTF	TGTGCCAGCAGCCCGGACGGGGGCTACACCTTC
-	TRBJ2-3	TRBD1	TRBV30	CAWSVHRGTAKATDTQYF	TGTGCCTGGAGTGTACACCGTGGGACAGCAAAGGCAACAGATACGCAGTATTTT
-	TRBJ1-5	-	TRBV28	CASSLAGENQPQHF	TGTGCCAGCAGTTTGGCAGGAGAAAATCAGCCCCAGCATTTT
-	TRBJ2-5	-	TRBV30	CAWSRTASAQETQYF	TGTGCCTGGTCTCGGACCGCCTCCGCCCAAGAGACCCAGTACTTC
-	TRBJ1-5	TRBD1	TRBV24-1	CATSDSQDRVSQPQHF	TGTGCCACCAGTGACTCTCAGGACAGGGTAAGTCAGCCCCAGCATTTT
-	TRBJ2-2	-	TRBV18	CASSKKEELFF	TGTGCCAGCTCCAAAAAGGAGGAGCTGTTTTTT
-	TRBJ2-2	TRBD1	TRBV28	CASSLPGQGRELFF	TGTGCCAGCAGCCTGCCGGGACAGGGCCGGGAGCTGTTTTTT
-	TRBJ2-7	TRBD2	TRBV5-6	CASSLTVLARTYEQYF	TGTGCCAGCAGCTTGACAGTACTAGCGCGGACCTACGAGCAGTACTTC
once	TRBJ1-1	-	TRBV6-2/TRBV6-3	CASSYLRAGNTEAFF	TGTGCCAGCAGTTACTTGCGGGCCGGGAACACTGAAGCTTTCTTT
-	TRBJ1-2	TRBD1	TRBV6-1	CASSEATGGNTRGYTF	TGTGCCAGCAGTGAAGCAACAGGGGGAAACACACGCGGCTACACCTTC
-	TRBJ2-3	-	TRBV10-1	CASEFGPGDTQYF	TGCGCCAGCGAGTTTGGCCCAGGGGATACGCAGTATTTT
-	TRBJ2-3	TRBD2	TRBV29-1	CSVESYIAGSPTDTQYF	TGCAGCGTTGAATCTTACATAGCGGGATCCCCCACAGATACGCAGTATTTT
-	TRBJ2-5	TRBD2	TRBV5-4	CASSLGTSGRRGQETQYF	TGTGCCAGCAGCTTGGGGACTAGCGGGAGGCGGGGACAAGAGACCCAGTACTTC
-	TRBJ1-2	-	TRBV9	CASSVDGSSNYGYTF	TGTGCCAGCAGCGTAGACGGCAGTTCGAACTATGGCTACACCTTC
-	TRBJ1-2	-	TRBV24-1	CATSDAHNYGYTF	TGTGCCACCAGTGATGCCCATAACTATGGCTACACCTTC
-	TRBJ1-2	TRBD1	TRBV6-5	CASSYLPGTGDYGYTF	TGTGCCAGCAGTTACCTACCTGGGACAGGGGACTATGGCTACACCTTC
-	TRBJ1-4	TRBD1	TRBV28	CASRELGTGAEKLFF	TGTGCCAGCAGAGAACTTGGGACAGGGGCTGAAAAACTGTTTTTT
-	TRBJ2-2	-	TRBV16	CASSQGRGNTGELFF	TGTGCCAGCAGCCAAGGACGGGGGAACACCGGGGAGCTGTTTTTT
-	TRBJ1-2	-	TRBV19	CASSIWGDNYGYTF	TGTGCCAGTAGTATTTGGGGGGATAACTATGGCTACACCTTC
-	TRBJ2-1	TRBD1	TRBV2	CASSGTDYNEQFF	TGTGCCAGCAGCGGGACAGACTACAATGAGCAGTTCTTC
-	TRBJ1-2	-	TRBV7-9	CASSLEGVGGLGYTF	TGTGCCAGCAGCTTAGAGGGAGTTGGGGGGCTTGGCTACACCTTC
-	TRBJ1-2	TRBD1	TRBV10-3	CATTFTDRDHGYTF	TGTGCCACCACCTTCACTGACAGGGACCATGGCTACACCTTC
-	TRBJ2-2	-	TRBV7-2	CASSPRGLNTGELFF	TGTGCCAGCAGCCCCAGGGGATTGAACACCGGGGAGCTGTTTTTT
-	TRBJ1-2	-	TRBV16	CASSQSAGAGGYTF	TGTGCCAGCAGCCAATCCGCCGGGGCGGGGGGCTACACCTTC
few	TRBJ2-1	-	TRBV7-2	CASSLDSVVDEQFF	TGTGCCAGCAGCTTAGACAGCGTCGTCGATGAGCAGTTCTTC
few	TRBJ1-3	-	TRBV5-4	CASRVAPGDGGNTIYF	TGTGCCAGCAGAGTGGCTCCCGGTGACGGTGGAAACACCATATATTTT
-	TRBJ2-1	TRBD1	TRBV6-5	CASSYRDSNNEQFF	TGTGCCAGCAGTTACCGGGACAGTAACAATGAGCAGTTCTTC
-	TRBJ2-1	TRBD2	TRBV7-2	CASSFKRGGGEQFF	TGTGCCAGCAGCTTCAAGCGGGGGGGCGGTGAGCAGTTCTTC
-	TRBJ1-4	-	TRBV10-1	CASSETRGIRPATNEKLFF	TGCGCCAGCAGTGAGACACGGGGGATTAGACCTGCAACTAATGAAAAACTGTTTTTT
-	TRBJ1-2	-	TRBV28	CASSIPPRERGYTF	TGTGCCAGCAGTATCCCACCCCGGGAGCGGGGCTACACCTTC
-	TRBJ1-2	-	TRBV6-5	CASRQGTSTLYGYTF	TGTGCCAGCAGACAGGGTACCAGCACTCTCTATGGCTACACCTTC
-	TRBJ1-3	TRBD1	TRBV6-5	CASSWRTGGGNTIYF	TGTGCCAGCAGTTGGCGAACAGGGGGCGGAAACACCATATATTTT
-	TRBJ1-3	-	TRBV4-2	CASSQDTLNTIYF	TGTGCCAGCAGCCAAGACACACTAAACACCATATATTTT
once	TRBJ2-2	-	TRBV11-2	CASSLGRGSGELFF	TGTGCCAGCAGCTTAGGTCGGGGGTCCGGGGAGCTGTTTTTT
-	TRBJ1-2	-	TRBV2	CASSEEGAIYGYTF	TGTGCCAGCAGTGAGGAGGGCGCAATCTATGGCTACACCTTC
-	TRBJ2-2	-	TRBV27	CASSHGLTGTRTGELFF	TGTGCCAGCAGTCATGGCCTGACTGGAACGAGAACCGGGGAGCTGTTTTTT
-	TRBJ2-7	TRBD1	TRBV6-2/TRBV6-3	CASSSPGQGAIEQYF	TGTGCCAGCAGTTCACCGGGACAGGGGGCTATAGAGCAGTACTTC
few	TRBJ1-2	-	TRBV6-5	CASTNGGTYGYTF	TGTGCCAGCACCAACGGAGGGACCTATGGCTACACCTTC
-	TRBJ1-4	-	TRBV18	CASSPTVGSEKLFF	TGTGCCAGCTCACCAACGGTGGGAAGTGAAAAACTGTTTTTT
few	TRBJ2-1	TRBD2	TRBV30	CAWRERGGQYNEQFF	TGTGCCTGGAGGGAGCGGGGGGGCCAGTACAATGAGCAGTTCTTC
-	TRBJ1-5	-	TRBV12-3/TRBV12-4	CASSNSNQPQHF	TGTGCCAGCAGTAATAGCAATCAGCCCCAGCATTTT
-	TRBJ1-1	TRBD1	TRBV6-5	CASKTSGTGGEAFF	TGTGCCAGCAAAACATCCGGGACAGGGGGTGAAGCTTTCTTT
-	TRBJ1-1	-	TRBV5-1	CASSALDGANTEAFF	TGCGCCAGCAGCGCCTTAGACGGAGCAAACACTGAAGCTTTCTTT
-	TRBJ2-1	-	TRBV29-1	CSVEASLASYNEQFF	TGCAGCGTTGAAGCGTCACTGGCCTCCTACAATGAGCAGTTCTTC
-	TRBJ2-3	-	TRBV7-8	CASSLSVVDTQYF	TGTGCCAGCAGCTTATCCGTCGTAGATACGCAGTATTTT
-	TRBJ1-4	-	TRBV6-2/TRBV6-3	CASSYKEKLFF	TGTGCCAGCAGTTACAAGGAAAAACTGTTTTTT
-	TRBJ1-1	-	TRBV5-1	CASRLTVGGTEAFF	TGCGCCAGCAGGTTGACAGTCGGGGGAACTGAAGCTTTCTTT